This T cell receptor (beta chain) was retrieved from a study of human thymus T cells. The CDR3 is 15 amino acids. CDR1 and CDR2 (germline): SEHNR, FQNEAQ (reference sequence). Trimming removed 5 bases at V and 4 bases at J, with 14 bases between. Assay used: immunoSEQ multiplex PCR; TCRdb lists only in-frame clones, some missing. This sample has 120,000 or so clones; approximately 96% occur once, and the top ten carry around 0.025%. Corrective cardiac operations yielded the resected thymus tissue. Specimen: thymus tissue. The chain joins TRBV7-9 to TRBJ1-4; D may be TRBD1 (6 bases). This clonotype originated in a boy younger than two with a congenital heart defect but otherwise immunologically healthy. CDR3 coding DNA: TGTGCCAGCAGCCCTAACAGGGCGGGTAATGAAAAACTGTTTTTT. It yields the protein CASSPNRAGNEKLFF.